Described below is a single TCR beta chain sequence and its context. The antigen is not known. The CDR3 is 16 residues long. Germline CDR1 DFQATT, CDR2 SNEGSKA (reference sequence). Trimming cost V 4 bases and J 4 bases, with 20 bases left between them. The sample originates from a study of T-cell reconstitution after alpha-beta-depleted transplantation in children. Study outcomes and limitations: Recipient T cells and thymic progenitors that survived gave rise to the high TCRbeta diversity observed at day 60 in some patients. One year post-transplant, T-cell counts and diversity were largely derived from T cells produced anew. The origin of alpha-beta T cells about two months after transplant was reportedly several hundred expanded graft clones.

Preparation of the TCRbeta library was carried out with unique molecular identifiers. MiXCR was run by TCRdb on the PCR reads, yielding one entry per CDR3 protein. The sample contains 200,000 to 300,000 distinct CDR3 sequences, more than 20% of which appear only once. The chain links TRBV20-1 to TRBJ2-1; D tentatively fits TRBD1 or TRBD2 (5 bases each). The TCR sequence derives from a female patient under 10 years old who had a stem cell transplant for congenital amegakaryocytic thrombocytopenia, so the T cells may come from the graft donor. Specimen: PBMCs, mostly from graft donor cells, collected 360 days after TCRalphabeta/CD19-depleted stem cell transplant. The CDR3 loop is CSAKARGDPFYNEQFF. The CDR3 DNA is TGCAGTGCTAAGGCCCGAGGGGACCCGTTTTACAATGAGCAGTTCTTC.